The clone carrying this T cell receptor (beta chain) has more than one count but fewer than ten. Its antigen remains unknown. A read error may produce the germline difference seen at one junction end. Stated treatment: approximately nine-day PBMC culture with coronavirus spike peptide pools or control peptides (ViraFEST assay). The ViraFEST method relied on peptide pools to expand antigen-specific T cells, followed by TCR sequencing. Cultured CD4+ T-cell DNA underwent Oncomine TCR Beta short-read sequencing. Once CD4+ T cells had been cultured, genomic DNA was extracted from them. TCRdb reanalysed the PCR reads using MiXCR and keeps one entry per CDR3 protein. The sample consists of around 19,000 distinct CDR3 sequences, approximately 78% of them appearing once. The sample is drawn from a study of vaccination and CD4 T cells after COVID-19. Regarding the study as a whole: Only post-vaccination samples contained a median approximately 86% of the reactive clones in convalescent patients.

CDR3 length: 11 amino acids. The germline CDR1 and CDR2 sequences are SNHLY and FYNNEI. The sample here was CD4+ T cells from blood, cultured in vitro, taken after SARS-CoV-2 vaccination. The J gene is TRBJ1-1, the V gene TRBV2, with a weak D call TRBD1 (6 bases). This clonotype was obtained from a human donor who received a COVID-19 vaccine. The CDR3 DNA is TGTGCCAGCAGACGGGACAATTTCTGCCCCTTT. Amino acids: CASRRDNFCPF.